Presented here are 13 T cell receptor beta chains from one specimen sequenced in a study of beta chain features in type 1 diabetes (dated by TCRdb to the late 2010s). The library came from the immunoSEQ multiplex PCR assay. The High Capacity cDNA Reverse Transcription Kit was used to reverse transcribe all of the isolated RNA, meaning that expressed TCRB transcripts were what got sequenced. TCRdb took over this immuneACCESS table, retaining in-frame rearrangements with V and J assigned. Such tables are incomplete; in checked studies, under half of the missing clones stem from an unresolved V gene, and the remainder is unexplained. The sample contains 130,000 to 150,000 clones, about 10% of them found a single time. Approximately 1.3% of the sample comes from the top ten. Material: naive CD4+ T cells from blood. Reading the label with the study, this specimen's cell subset or site is: true naive CD4+ T cells. All receptors come from a man between 18 and 35 years old in good health.

This sequence joins TRBV29-1 and TRBJ2-2, with 13 bases fitting TRBD2. With V trimmed by 2 bases and J by 5 bases, 5 bases remained unmatched. The CDR3 spans 16 residues. Germline V gene lookup returns CDR1 SQVTM and CDR2 ANQGSEA. CDR3: CSVERGGLAGTGELFF. CDR3 in DNA: TGCAGCGTTGAAAGGGGGGGACTAGCGGGGACCGGGGAGCTGTTTTTT.

This clone was detected only a few times. The V gene is TRBV19, the J gene TRBJ2-7, with a weak D call TRBD1 (7 bases). The length of the CDR3 is 15 residues. Per the germline V gene, CDR1 is LNHDA and CDR2 is SQIVND (reference sequence). Trimming stripped 2 bases from V and 6 bases from J, with 17 bases between. In DNA form, the CDR3 reads TGTGCCAGTAGTATAAACCCAGGGGGGACGTCCGAGCAGTACTTC. Protein: CASSINPGGTSEQYF.

CDR3 DNA: TGTGCCAGCAGCTCACGGACAGGGCTACGCTACACCTTC. Amino acids: CASSSRTGLRYTF. V gene TRBV5-5 combines with J gene TRBJ1-2; 8 bases fit TRBD1. Germline V lookup: CDR1 SGHKS, CDR2 YYEKEE (reference sequence). This CDR3 contains 13 residues. The V segment lost 3 bases and the J segment 9 bases; nucleotides outside the gene matches: 7.

The V and J genes are TRBV29-1 and TRBJ1-1; D gene unclear. V was clipped by 5 bases and J by 5 bases, with 15 bases between them. The CDR3 loop spans 13 amino acids. Germline CDR1 reads SQVTM; CDR2 reads ANQGSEA. As DNA, the CDR3 is TGCAGCGTTATTTTTTCGAGAGGTACTGAAGCTTTCTTT. Protein sequence: CSVIFSRGTEAFF.

This clone was counted many times. The chain combines TRBV29-1 with TRBJ2-3, with D perhaps matching TRBD1 (5 bases). This CDR3 is built from 14 residues. Per the germline V gene, CDR1 is SQVTM and CDR2 is ANQGSEA. The V end was cut by 3 bases, the J end by 0 bases, with 10 bases between. The CDR3 sequence is CSVEAGASTDTQYF. In DNA, the CDR3 is TGCAGCGTTGAGGCTGGGGCCAGCACAGATACGCAGTATTTT.

The genes are TRBV7-2 and TRBJ2-5; tentatively, D is TRBD1 (6 bases). The CDR3 is 14 amino acids. V lost 3 bases to trimming and J lost 2 bases, with 10 bases between them. Germline CDR1 reads SGHTA; CDR2 reads FQGNSA. The CDR3: CASSFAGAQETQYF. The CDR3 bases are TGTGCCAGCAGCTTTGCAGGGGCGCAAGAGACCCAGTACTTC.

This clone was detected a few times. CDR3 protein: CASSQGPSGQFF. CDR3 nucleotide sequence: TGTGCCAGCTCCCAGGGCCCCTCGGGGCAGTTCTTC. The chain is built from TRBV6-1 and TRBJ2-1; D perhaps matches TRBD1 (5 bases). Germline V gene sequence: CDR1 MNHNS, CDR2 SASEGT. V was trimmed by 8 bases and J by 12 bases, leaving 17 bases between them. The CDR3 length is 12 residues.

There are a few counts of this clone. The chain joins TRBV5-6 to TRBJ2-7, with D perhaps TRBD1 (5 bases). This CDR3 contains 14 residues. V lost 2 bases and J lost 2, with 11 bases in between. Germline assignment: CDR1 SGHDT and CDR2 YYEEEE. CDR3 sequence (DNA): TGTGCCAGCAGCTTTGATGACAGAACCTACGAGCAGTACTTC. Protein sequence: CASSFDDRTYEQYF.

The chain couples TRBV5-1 to TRBJ2-1, with a possible D match to TRBD2 (6 bases). This CDR3 is built from 13 residues. V was shortened by 0 bases and J by 10 bases, with 11 bases between the two germline ends. Germline CDR1 and CDR2: SGHRS and YFSETQ. For the CDR3, the DNA is TGCGCCAGCAGCTTGGGGGACTTAGGGGAGCAGTTCTTC. Protein: CASSLGDLGEQFF.

This clone was found a few times. V and J are TRBV19 and TRBJ2-3; a possible D gene is TRBD1 (6 bases). Looked up from germline, CDR1 is LNHDA and CDR2 is SQIVND (reference sequence). The CDR3 sequence is 15 residues long. V lost 0 bases and J 4 bases, leaving 11 bases between the germline ends. For the CDR3, the DNA is TGTGCCAGTAGTATAGACCCCAGGGGCGCAGATACGCAGTATTTT. Protein product: CASSIDPRGADTQYF.

The chain joins TRBV28 to TRBJ1-5; no firm D call. The germline gives CDR1 MDHEN, CDR2 SYDVKM. The germline V and J ends were trimmed by 1 base and 3 bases, with 7 bases remaining between them. The CDR3 is made up of 14 amino acids. CDR3 coding DNA: TGTGCCAGCAGTTTATTCAGGATCAATCAGCCCCAGCATTTT. This encodes CASSLFRINQPQHF.

This clone came up a few times. The chain recombines TRBV29-1 with TRBJ2-2; 7 nucleotides match TRBD2. CDR1 and CDR2 from the germline V gene are SQVTM and ANQGSEA. This CDR3 has 14 residues. Trimming at V came to 4 bases and at J to 1 base, leaving 3 bases not matched to a gene. In DNA form, the CDR3 reads TGCAGCGTTGCGGGGGAGGGGAACACCGGGGAGCTGTTTTTT. Its translation is CSVAGEGNTGELFF.

V gene TRBV6-6 combines with J gene TRBJ1-1, with 9 bases lining up with TRBD1. Germline assignment: CDR1 MNHNY and CDR2 SVGAGI (reference sequence). V shed 3 bases and J 1 base; nucleotides not matched to a gene: 3. The CDR3 sequence is 15 residues long. The CDR3 coding sequence is TGTGCCAGCAGTTATTGGACAGGGGCGAACACTGAAGCTTTCTTT. This codes for CASSYWTGANTEAFF.